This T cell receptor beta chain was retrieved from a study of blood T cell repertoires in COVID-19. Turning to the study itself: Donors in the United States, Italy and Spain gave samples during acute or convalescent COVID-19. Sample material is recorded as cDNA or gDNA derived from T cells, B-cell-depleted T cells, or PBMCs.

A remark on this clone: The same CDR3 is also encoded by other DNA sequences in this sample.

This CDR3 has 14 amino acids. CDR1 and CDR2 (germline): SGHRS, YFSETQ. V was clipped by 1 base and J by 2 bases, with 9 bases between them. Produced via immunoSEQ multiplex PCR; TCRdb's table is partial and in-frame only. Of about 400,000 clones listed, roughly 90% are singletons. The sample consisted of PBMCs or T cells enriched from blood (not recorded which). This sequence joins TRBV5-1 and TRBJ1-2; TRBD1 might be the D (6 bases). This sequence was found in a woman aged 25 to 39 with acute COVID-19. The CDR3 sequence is CASSLQGPNYGYTF. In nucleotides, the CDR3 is TGCGCCAGCAGCTTGCAGGGGCCCAACTATGGCTACACCTTC.